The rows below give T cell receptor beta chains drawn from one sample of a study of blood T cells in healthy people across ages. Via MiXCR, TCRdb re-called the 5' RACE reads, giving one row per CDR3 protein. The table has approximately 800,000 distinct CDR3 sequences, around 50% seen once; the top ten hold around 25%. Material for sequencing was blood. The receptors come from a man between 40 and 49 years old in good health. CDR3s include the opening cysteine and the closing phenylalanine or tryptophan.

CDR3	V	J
CASLGQGGLYGYTF	TRBV6-5	TRBJ1-2
CASSSPGTGSVDIQYF	TRBV28	TRBJ2-4
CASSVPPGSYGYTF	TRBV7-9	TRBJ1-2
CASIPSGQGAHGQYF	TRBV28	TRBJ2-4
CSAPGNPYNEQFF	TRBV20-1	TRBJ2-1
CSASPRTGRYQETQFF	TRBV20-1	NA
CASGLRQVVNEQFF	TRBV12-5	TRBJ2-1
CASSLYIGGEQYF	TRBV7-3	TRBJ2-7
CASSGLEFKETQYF	TRBV28	TRBJ2-5
CSARVPAGEQYF	TRBV20-1	TRBJ2-7
CASMVDLGQQETQYF	TRBV2	TRBJ2-5
CSRGDSVNTEAFF	TRBV20-1	TRBJ1-1
CASSPAGTTYEQYF	TRBV11-2	TRBJ2-7
CSARVDTGGVFEKLFF	TRBV20-1	TRBJ1-4
CASSSPIADTQYF	TRBV7-2	TRBJ2-3
CATSGYGNNEQFF	TRBV24-1	TRBJ2-1
CSVRTERTSYEQYF	TRBV29-1	TRBJ2-7
CASSYIALNEQYF	TRBV6-6	NA
CASSQESGQGLADTQYF	TRBV14	TRBJ2-3
CASSPRTGDTDTQYF	TRBV7-6	TRBJ2-3
CASSLSMTAETQYF	TRBV27	NA
CASIRGVEAFF	TRBV6-5	TRBJ1-1
CASSQVGSPGYTF	TRBV4-1	TRBJ1-2
CASNIGTANNSPLHF	TRBV5-1	TRBJ1-6
CASSPLLVAIEPSYEQYF	TRBV3-1	TRBJ2-7
CASSQDWRQGMYF	TRBV4-3	TRBJ2-4